The sequence of this T cell receptor beta chain was determined in a study of cytomegalovirus exposure and HLA in healthy donors. Study observations and caveats: Among donors in an Asian-associated ancestry cluster, a later analysis reportedly found fewer N-insertions than the approximately 700-donor mean.

This clone has more than one count but fewer than ten. Its antigen is not known. 60 Vbeta and 13 Jbeta primers were used in PCR. Here immunoSEQ multiplex PCR was the method, and the copy in TCRdb shows in-frame clones only, minus some. The sample has more than 85,000 clones; more than 70% are singletons. Germline V CDR1 and CDR2: MNHEY, SVGAGI. The CDR3 has 14 residues. Deletions cut 7 bases from V and 5 bases from J, with 14 bases between. Source material: PBMCs. The receptor was derived from a female donor in good health and CMV-seronegative. The chain recombines TRBV6-5 with TRBJ2-2; a possible D gene is TRBD1 (5 bases). The CDR3, as DNA: TGTGCCAGCACCTACCAACAGGAAACCGGGGAGCTGTTTTTT. This encodes CASTYQQETGELFF.